The TCR beta chain described here comes from a study of early T cells in non-severe SARS-CoV-2 infection. As for the study in general: Sequencing was performed on bulk RNA from unsorted whole blood, leaving chains unpaired.

Whole-study results and caveats: CD4 and private specificities were missed by VDJdb matching, which favored anti-spike CD8 responses.

This clonotype was recorded a few times. The antigen is undetermined. As part of library construction, unique molecular identifiers were attached to individual cDNA molecules. Using its own MiXCR run on the 5' RACE reads, TCRdb lists one record per CDR3 protein. The sample records about 22,000 distinct CDR3 sequences, roughly 4.5% being singletons. Specimen: whole blood. This receptor was taken from an adult who was a healthcare worker with PCR-confirmed SARS-CoV-2 infection or an uninfected control (not recorded which).

CDR3 coding DNA: TGTGCCAGCAGTTTTGACAGCTCAACTAATGAAAAACTGTTTTTT. Amino acid sequence: CASSFDSSTNEKLFF. The chain recombines TRBV11-2 with TRBJ1-4; D perhaps matches TRBD1 (5 bases). The V end was cut by 6 bases, the J end by 0 bases, with 11 bases between. Germline V gene data show CDR1 as SGHAT and CDR2 as FQNNGV. This CDR3 contains 15 residues.